Sequencing of this T cell receptor (beta chain) was carried out in a study of blood T cell repertoires in COVID-19. TCRdb keeps only in-frame clones here, not all; method: immunoSEQ multiplex PCR. The sample records nearly 250,000 clones, about 89% being singletons. J gave up 6 bases and V 9 bases, and 7 bases lay outside the gene matches. The CDR3 has 13 amino acids. In germline, CDR1 is KGHDR, CDR2 SFDVKD. The chain couples TRBV24-1 to TRBJ2-3, with 8 positions matching TRBD2. This sequence was found in a woman aged 55-69 years who had recovered from COVID-19. Sequenced material: peripheral blood. CDR3 amino acids: CATGRGGRDTQYF. Written as DNA, the CDR3 is TGTGCCACCGGACGGGGGGGCCGCGATACGCAGTATTTT.